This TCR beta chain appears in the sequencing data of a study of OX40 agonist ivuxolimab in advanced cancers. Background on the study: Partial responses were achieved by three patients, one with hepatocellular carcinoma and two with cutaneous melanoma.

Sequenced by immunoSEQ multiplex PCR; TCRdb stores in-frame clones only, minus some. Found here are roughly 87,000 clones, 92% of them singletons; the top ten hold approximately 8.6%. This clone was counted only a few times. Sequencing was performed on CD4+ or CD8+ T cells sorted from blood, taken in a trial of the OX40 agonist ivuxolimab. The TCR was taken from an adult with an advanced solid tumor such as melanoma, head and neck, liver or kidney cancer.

The CDR3 is CASSLMAAISGNTIYF. The CDR3 DNA reads as TGTGCCAGCAGCTTAATGGCAGCGATTTCTGGAAACACCATATATTTT. The chain employs TRBV7-2 and TRBJ1-3; D unresolved. The CDR3 is 16 amino acids. V lost 2 bases, J lost 1 base, and 12 bases lay in between. The germline gives CDR1 SGHTA, CDR2 FQGNSA.